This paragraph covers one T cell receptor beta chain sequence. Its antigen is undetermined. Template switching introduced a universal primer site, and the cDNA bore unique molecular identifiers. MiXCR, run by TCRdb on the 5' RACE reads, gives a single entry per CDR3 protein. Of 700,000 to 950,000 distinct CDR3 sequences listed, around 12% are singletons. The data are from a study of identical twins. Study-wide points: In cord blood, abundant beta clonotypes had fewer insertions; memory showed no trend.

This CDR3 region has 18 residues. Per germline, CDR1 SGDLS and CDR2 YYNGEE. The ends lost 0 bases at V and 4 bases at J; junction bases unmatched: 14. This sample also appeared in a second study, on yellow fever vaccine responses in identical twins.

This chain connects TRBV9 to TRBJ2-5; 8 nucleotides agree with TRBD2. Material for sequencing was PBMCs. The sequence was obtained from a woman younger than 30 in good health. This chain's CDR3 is CASSVAGLGGAQGETQYF. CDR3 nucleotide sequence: TGTGCCAGCAGCGTAGCCGGACTCGGGGGGGCCCAGGGAGAGACCCAGTACTTC.